Following are 19 T cell receptor beta chains from one sample sequenced in a study of T-cell reconstitution after alpha-beta-depleted transplantation in children. Unique molecular identifiers featured in how the TCRbeta library was prepared. TCRdb fed the PCR reads into MiXCR, producing one record per CDR3 protein. Here the sample spans approximately 630,000 distinct CDR3 sequences, around 13% being singletons. This sample comprised PBMCs, obtained before TCRalphabeta/CD19-depleted stem cell transplant. The receptor set was obtained from a girl aged 2 to 9 with congenital amegakaryocytic thrombocytopenia, due to receive a stem cell transplant.

This clonotype was counted a few times. The chain uses TRBV6-5 and TRBJ2-7; D could derive from TRBD1 or TRBD2 (6 bases each). This CDR3 is built from 16 residues. The V end lost 0 bases, the J end lost 3 bases, and 15 bases lay between the germline ends. CDR1 is MNHEY and CDR2 is SVGAGI in the germline V gene. CDR3 in amino acids: CASSYSLLRGDYEQYF. The DNA for the CDR3 is TGTGCCAGCAGTTACTCGTTATTGAGGGGGGACTACGAGCAGTACTTC.

This chain uses TRBV4-1 with TRBJ2-5; 11 nucleotides align to TRBD2. The CDR3 length is 16 residues. The ends lost 1 base at V and 5 bases at J; junction bases unmatched: 6. Germline CDR1 and CDR2: MGHRA and YSYEKL. CDR3 in amino acids: CASSQGLAGYAETQYF. CDR3 nucleotide sequence: TGCGCCAGCAGCCAAGGACTAGCGGGATACGCCGAGACCCAGTACTTC.

The chain is built from TRBV3-1 and TRBJ1-1; D is uncertain. The CDR3 length is 13 residues. Trimming pared 2 bases from V and 4 bases from J, leaving 8 bases between. Germline V gene lookup returns CDR1 LGHDT and CDR2 YNNKEL (reference sequence). The chain's CDR3 is CASSQKGSTEAFF. The CDR3 coding sequence is TGTGCCAGCAGCCAAAAAGGGAGCACTGAAGCTTTCTTT.

This chain uses TRBV10-3 with TRBJ2-1, with D tentatively TRBD1 or TRBD2 (6 bases each). There are 11 residues in the CDR3. V gave up 7 bases and J gave up 8 bases, with 9 bases separating them. Germline V lookup: CDR1 ENHRY, CDR2 SYGVKD. CDR3 amino acids: CAINGGDEQFF. The DNA for the CDR3 is TGTGCCATCAACGGGGGCGATGAGCAGTTCTTC.

This clonotype was detected many times. This chain connects TRBV12-3 or TRBV12-4 to TRBJ2-2; the match to TRBD1 covers 7 bases. The V and J ends lost 4 bases and 5 bases, in that order; junction bases with no gene match: 4. The CDR3 spans 14 residues. CDR3 nucleotide sequence: TGTGCCAGCAGTTCGACAGGGAAAACCGGGGAGCTGTTTTTT. It is translated as CASSSTGKTGELFF.

This clonotype was recorded at least ten times. This chain connects TRBV6-5 to TRBJ1-1; 9 nucleotides align to TRBD1. Germline V gene lookup returns CDR1 MNHEY and CDR2 SVGAGI. The CDR3 contains 14 residues. V dropped 3 bases and J dropped 11; count of bases not matched to a gene: 10. The CDR3 DNA follows: TGTGCCAGCAGTTATTACACAGGGGGCGCGTTCGCTTTCTTT. This sequence encodes CASSYYTGGAFAFF.

This clonotype was counted ten times or more. This chain connects TRBV5-6 to TRBJ2-1, with D perhaps TRBD2 (6 bases). The ends were cut back, 3 bases at V and 5 bases at J, with 18 bases in the middle. CDR1 and CDR2 (germline): SGHDT, YYEEEE. The CDR3 loop spans 16 amino acids. The CDR3 DNA sequence: TGTGCCAGCAGCTACTACGGGGGAAGAGATCACAATGAGCAGTTCTTC. Translation: CASSYYGGRDHNEQFF.

The chain carries TRBV30 and TRBJ2-1; D unclear. V shed 4 bases and J shed 5 bases, with 12 bases lying between them. There are 13 residues in the CDR3. The germline gives CDR1 GTSNPN, CDR2 SVGIG (reference sequence). CDR3 coding DNA: TGTGCCTGGAAGCACCTGGTGAACAATGAGCAGTTCTTC. Its translation: CAWKHLVNNEQFF.

As to this clonotype: A much bigger clone sits one base away, suggesting this may be a read error. The CDR3 ends on some other residue instead of the conserved phenylalanine or tryptophan, so this is likely a read error. V and J are TRBV12-3 or TRBV12-4 and TRBJ2-7; 10 bases are a match to TRBD2. The J segment lost 3 bases and the V segment lost 5 bases, leaving 13 bases of the junction unmatched. This CDR3 region has 17 residues. The CDR3 coding sequence is TGTGCCAGCAGTACCCGACGGACTAGCGGAGCCCACTACGAGCAGTACCTC. Its translation: CASSTRRTSGAHYEQYL.

Ten or more counts support this clonotype. The V and J genes are TRBV20-1 and TRBJ2-1, with D hard to call. The CDR3 runs to 14 residues. Trimming shortened V by 4 bases and J by 0 bases, and 10 bases separated the two germline ends. Germline CDR1 DFQATT, CDR2 SNEGSKA (reference sequence). CDR3 residues: CSATLPNSYNEQFF. As DNA, the CDR3 is TGCAGTGCTACACTTCCGAACTCCTACAATGAGCAGTTCTTC.

Concerning this clonotype itself: The junction does not match germline at one end; this may be a read error. The rearrangement links TRBV7-2 to TRBJ2-2, with D perhaps matching TRBD2 (5 bases). The CDR3 has 13 residues. CDR1 SGHTA and CDR2 FQGNSA come from the germline V gene. CDR3 protein: CASSLARPGEPFF. For the CDR3, the DNA is TGTGCCAGCAGCCTAGCACGACCCGGGGAGCCGTTTTTT.

A few counts support this clonotype. CDR3 sequence reads: CASSLRWPGDTEAFF. CDR3 in DNA: TGTGCCAGCAGCTTACGGTGGCCAGGGGACACTGAAGCTTTCTTT. The chain is built from TRBV7-9 and TRBJ1-1; D may be TRBD1 (6 bases). CDR3 length: 15 residues. V was cut by 2 bases and J by 3 bases, with 13 bases left in between. Germline CDR1 and CDR2: SEHNR and FQNEAQ (reference sequence).

Only a few counts were recorded for this clonotype. This rearrangement joins TRBV5-1 to TRBJ2-7, with 9 positions matching TRBD2. Unmatched junction bases numbered 7, after V lost 3 bases and J lost 6 bases. Germline V CDR1 and CDR2: SGHRS, YFSETQ. The CDR3 runs 14 residues. CDR3 region: CASSSGLAGSEQYF. CDR3 bases: TGCGCCAGCAGCTCCGGGCTAGCGGGATCCGAGCAGTACTTC.

There are a few counts of this clonotype. The chain carries TRBV5-1 and TRBJ2-6; 7 bases are a match to TRBD1. J gave up 0 bases and V 4 bases, and 10 bases lay outside the gene matches. Germline CDR1 and CDR2: SGHRS and YFSETQ. CDR3 length: 18 residues. The CDR3 nucleotides are TGCGCCAGCAGCCTGGACGGGACAGAGATCTCTGGGGCCAACGTCCTGACTTTC. This codes for CASSLDGTEISGANVLTF.

This clonotype appeared a few times. The chain combines TRBV20-1 with TRBJ1-3; the D is unclear. CDR3 size: 13 residues. Germline assignment: CDR1 DFQATT and CDR2 SNEGSKA (reference sequence). V lost 1 base and J 6 bases, leaving 10 bases between the germline ends. The DNA of the CDR3 is TGCAGTGCTAGAGCCGCAAATTTAAACACCATATATTTT. It encodes CSARAANLNTIYF.

This clonotype was seen only a few times. The gene calls are TRBV20-1 and TRBJ2-3; 8 positions match TRBD2. The length of the CDR3 is 18 residues. V was clipped by 0 bases and J by 0 bases; unmatched bases: 11. Germline loops: CDR1 DFQATT, CDR2 SNEGSKA (reference sequence). CDR3 coding DNA: TGCAGTGCTAGAGATCCGCCGGGGGGGCTAGCGAGCACAGATACGCAGTATTTT. It codes for CSARDPPGGLASTDTQYF.

This clonotype was seen a few times. V and J are TRBV12-3 or TRBV12-4 and TRBJ2-1; no reliable D call. Trimming removed 1 base at V and 8 bases at J, with 18 bases between. The CDR3 has 16 residues. In DNA, the CDR3 is TGTGCCAGCAGTTTAGTGAACAGCCCGCGGAGTGATGAGCAGTTCTTC. It specifies CASSLVNSPRSDEQFF.

The rearrangement joins TRBV12-3 or TRBV12-4 to TRBJ2-5, with TRBD2 matching over 7 bases. Trimming took 3 bases from V and 2 from J; bases not matched to a gene: 6. The CDR3 length is 15 residues. CDR3 in DNA: TGTGCCAGCAGTTTCTTCGGCGGGAGTCAAGAGACCCAGTACTTC. It yields the protein CASSFFGGSQETQYF.

The chain has TRBV21-1 and TRBJ1-1; the table's D call, TRBD1, has no DNA check behind it. TRBV21-1 is labeled a pseudogene. This CDR3 is built from 16 residues. The DNA of the CDR3 is TGTGCCAGCAGCAAAGTGAGGTGGCAAGGGGCAGATTCTGCTTTCTTT. Translating it yields CASSKVRWQGADSAFF.